A single sample is the source of the 16 T cell receptor beta chains below, sequenced in a study of blood T cell repertoires in COVID-19. The protocol was immunoSEQ multiplex PCR, while the TCRdb copy is restricted to in-frame clones and leaves out a portion. The sample yields roughly 70,000 clones, about 90% seen once. Sequencing input: peripheral blood. The origin of the receptors is a human donor with active COVID-19. The donor label of this sample is uncertain.

Here the CDR3 DNA reads TGTGCCAGCAGTAGTGGCGGCAGTGGGTCCTATGGCTACACCTTC. This sequence encodes CASSSGGSGSYGYTF. The chain has TRBV28 and TRBJ1-2, with unresolved D. Deletions cut 5 bases from V and 4 bases from J, with 17 bases between. This CDR3 contains 15 residues. Per germline, CDR1 MDHEN and CDR2 SYDVKM.

The chain is built from TRBV18 and TRBJ2-1; 7 bases line up with TRBD2. V lost 0 bases and J lost 7; bases outside the gene matches: 15. Looked up from germline, CDR1 is KGHSH and CDR2 is LQKENI. The CDR3 has 18 amino acids. The CDR3 here is CASSPPNRGAGPQNEQFF. The DNA of the CDR3 is TGTGCCAGCTCACCACCGAACCGGGGAGCGGGACCCCAGAATGAGCAGTTCTTC.

The chain has TRBV7-2 and TRBJ1-4; 7 bases are shared with TRBD1. This CDR3 spans 14 amino acids. The ends lost 8 bases at V and 7 bases at J; junction bases unmatched: 10. Germline V gene sequence: CDR1 SGHTA, CDR2 FQGNSA. The CDR3 loop reads CASANRGQSEKLFF. CDR3 in DNA: TGTGCCAGCGCTAACAGGGGCCAAAGTGAAAAACTGTTTTTT.

The chain joins TRBV18 to TRBJ2-2; 9 nucleotides match TRBD1. The germline V gene encodes CDR1 KGHSH and CDR2 LQKENI. V was clipped by 3 bases and J by 7 bases; unmatched bases: 12. The CDR3 loop spans 17 amino acids. CDR3 sequence reads: CASSPPPGQGTIGELFF. CDR3 in DNA: TGTGCCAGCTCACCCCCACCGGGACAGGGTACCATCGGGGAGCTGTTTTTT.

The chain has TRBV27 and TRBJ2-7; possible D gene TRBD1, 7 bases. CDR1 and CDR2 from the germline V gene are MNHEY and SMNVEV (reference sequence). Trimming pared 3 bases from V and 5 bases from J, leaving 11 bases between. The CDR3 length is 13 residues. CDR3 loop: CASSLGRGDEQYF. The CDR3 bases are TGTGCCAGCAGTTTGGGCAGGGGGGACGAGCAGTACTTC.

This rearrangement joins TRBV10-1 to TRBJ2-7; 10 bases are shared with TRBD2. V gave up 5 bases and J gave up 1 base; unmatched junction bases: 2. Germline loops: CDR1 WNHNN, CDR2 SYGVQD (reference sequence). The CDR3 runs 14 residues. CDR3 protein: CASSSAGGSYEQYF. CDR3 nucleotides: TGCGCCAGCAGTTCAGCGGGAGGGTCCTACGAGCAGTACTTC.

The rearrangement uses TRBV12-5 and TRBJ2-1; possible D gene TRBD2, 5 bases. Trimming pared 8 bases from V and 3 bases from J, leaving 17 bases between. Per the germline V gene, CDR1 is LGHNT and CDR2 is FRNRAP. This CDR3 spans 15 amino acids. This CDR3 reads CASNTDGLYYNEQFF. The CDR3 DNA reads TGTGCTAGTAACACTGACGGACTGTACTACAATGAGCAGTTCTTC. Full variable domain (rest looked up from reference TRBV12-5 and TRBJ2-1): DARVTQTPRHKVTEMGQEVTMRCQPILGHNTVFWYRQTMMQGLELLAYFRNRAPLDDSGMPKDRFSAEMPDATLATLKIQPSEPRDSAVYFCASNTDGLYYNEQFFGPGTRLTVL.

The chain combines TRBV6-5 with TRBJ1-1, with TRBD1 identical over 8 bases. CDR1 and CDR2 from the germline V gene are MNHEY and SVGAGI. This CDR3 is built from 15 residues. V lost 0 bases, J lost 4 bases, and 4 bases stayed unmatched. CDR3 in amino acids: CASSYSTGAVTEAFF. CDR3 nucleotides: TGTGCCAGCAGTTACTCGACAGGGGCGGTCACTGAAGCTTTCTTT.

The J gene is TRBJ2-1, the V gene TRBV19; 8 nucleotides line up with TRBD1. V was pared by 5 bases and J by 8 bases, with 11 bases of the junction left unmatched. This CDR3 has 15 amino acids. Germline V CDR1 and CDR2: LNHDA, SQIVND (reference sequence). CDR3 DNA sequence: TGTGCCAGTAGTTCTCCGGGACAGGCAAGCCATGAGCAGTTCTTC. Residues: CASSSPGQASHEQFF.

The chain carries TRBV19 and TRBJ1-5, with D uncertain. V shed 10 bases and J shed 3 bases, with 13 bases lying between them. The CDR3 consists of 13 residues. The germline V gene encodes CDR1 LNHDA and CDR2 SQIVND (reference sequence). CDR3 sequence (DNA): TGTGCCACCGCCGGCAGGATCAATCAGCCCCAGCATTTT. Translated: CATAGRINQPQHF.

The V and J genes are TRBV24-1 and TRBJ2-1; 7 positions agree with TRBD1. CDR3 length equals 14 residues. Germline values: CDR1 KGHDR, CDR2 SFDVKD. Trimming removed 4 bases from V and 4 bases from J; junction bases left unmatched: 3. Here the CDR3 DNA reads TGTGCCACCAGTGAACAGGGGTCATACAATGAGCAGTTCTTC. Protein product: CATSEQGSYNEQFF.

V gene TRBV23-1 combines with J gene TRBJ2-5, with 7 bases aligning to TRBD1. TRBV23-1 has ORF status, its function being uncertain. The CDR3 length is 12 residues. Unmatched junction bases numbered 8, after V lost 11 bases and J lost 5 bases. CDR3 in DNA: TGCGCCGCTAGGGGCAGGGGGGAGACCCAGTACTTC. Translation: CAARGRGETQYF.

This clone was counted a single time. The chain is built from TRBV4-3 and TRBJ2-1, with TRBD1 as a possible D gene (6 bases). The V gene's germline CDR1 is LGHNA and CDR2 YSLEER. This CDR3 is built from 16 residues. Trimming pared 0 bases from V and 2 bases from J, leaving 11 bases between. CDR3 region: CASSQDWTETYNEQFF. CDR3 nucleotides: TGCGCCAGCAGCCAAGACTGGACAGAGACCTACAATGAGCAGTTCTTC.

DNA for the CDR3: TGTGCCAGCGTGGTACGGGAGGCTTCCTACAATGAGCAGTTCTTC. It translates to CASVVREASYNEQFF. The chain joins TRBV7-8 to TRBJ2-1; 7 bases map to TRBD2. CDR1 SGHVS and CDR2 FQNEAQ come from the germline V gene. The junction had 8 bases not matched to a gene; V was cut back by 8 bases and J by 1 base. The CDR3 is made up of 15 amino acids.

The chain is built from TRBV29-1 and TRBJ1-1, with 8 bases that match TRBD1. The CDR3 covers 14 residues. Per the germline V gene, CDR1 is SQVTM and CDR2 is ANQGSEA. Germline trimming cut 1 base from V and 6 bases from J; bases unmatched to any gene: 7. The CDR3 bases are TGCAGCGTTGAAGCCGGGACAGGTTCAGCTGAAGCTTTCTTT. Its translation: CSVEAGTGSAEAFF. The full variable domain, in which reference TRBV29-1 and TRBJ1-1 provide the parts outside the CDR3, is SAVISQKPSRDICQRGTSLTIQCQVDSQVTMMFWYRQQPGQSLTLIATANQGSEATYESGFVIDKFPISRPNLTFSTLTVSNMSPEDSSIYLCSVEAGTGSAEAFFGQGTRLTVV.

This clone has only one observation. The chain couples TRBV19 to TRBJ2-1, with 13 bases aligning to TRBD2. The CDR3 extends over 15 amino acids. CDR1 is LNHDA, CDR2 SQIVND, per germline (reference sequence). V trimming: 2 bases; J trimming: 10 bases; junction bases outside the gene matches: 5. CDR3 region: CASSILTSGRGEQFF. The CDR3 DNA reads TGTGCCAGTAGTATACTCACTAGCGGGAGGGGGGAGCAGTTCTTC.